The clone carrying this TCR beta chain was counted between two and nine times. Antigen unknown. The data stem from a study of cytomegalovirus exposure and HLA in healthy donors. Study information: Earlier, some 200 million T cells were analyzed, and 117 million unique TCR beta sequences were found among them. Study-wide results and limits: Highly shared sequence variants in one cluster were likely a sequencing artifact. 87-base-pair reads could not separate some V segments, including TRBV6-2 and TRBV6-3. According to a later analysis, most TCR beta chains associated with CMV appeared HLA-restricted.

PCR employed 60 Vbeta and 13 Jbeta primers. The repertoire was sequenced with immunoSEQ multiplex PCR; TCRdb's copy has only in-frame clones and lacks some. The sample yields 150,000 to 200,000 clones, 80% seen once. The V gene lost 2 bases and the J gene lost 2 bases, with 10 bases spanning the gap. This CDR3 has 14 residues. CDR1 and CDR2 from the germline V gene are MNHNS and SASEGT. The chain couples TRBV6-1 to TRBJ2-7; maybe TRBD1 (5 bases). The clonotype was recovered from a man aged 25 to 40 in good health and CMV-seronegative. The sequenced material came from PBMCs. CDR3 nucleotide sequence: TGTGCCAGCAGTGAACGTCAGGGTACCTACGAGCAGTACTTC. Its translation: CASSERQGTYEQYF.